These 27 T cell receptor beta chains were all obtained from the same sample, sequenced in a study of cytomegalovirus exposure and HLA in healthy donors. A multiplex PCR was run with 60 Vbeta primers and 13 Jbeta primers. Generated by immunoSEQ multiplex PCR, the TCRdb table keeps only in-frame clones and is missing some. The repertoire holds 180,000 or so clones, with 70% to 90% as singletons. The material sequenced was PBMCs. The receptors here all came from a man between 18 and 29 years old in good health and CMV-seropositive.

This clone was seen just once. The rearrangement uses TRBV7-8 and TRBJ2-5; 7 bases are a match to TRBD1. The CDR3 is 14 residues long. The J segment lost 5 bases and the V segment lost 1 base, leaving 4 bases of the junction unmatched. Germline CDR1 SGHVS, CDR2 FQNEAQ. The CDR3 reads CASSLEVRGETQYF. DNA for the CDR3: TGTGCCAGCAGCTTAGAAGTCAGGGGGGAGACCCAGTACTTC.

The chain recombines TRBV12-5 with TRBJ1-5, with a weak D call TRBD1 (6 bases). CDR3 length: 14 residues. V lost 7 bases and J 3 bases, leaving 13 bases between the germline ends. Per the germline V gene, CDR1 is LGHNT and CDR2 is FRNRAP. The CDR3 nucleotides are TGTGCTAGTGCAAAGGGACATTACAATCAGCCCCAGCATTTT. Residues: CASAKGHYNQPQHF.

The chain uses TRBV4-3 and TRBJ1-2; TRBD1 aligns across 9 bases. Germline CDR1 LGHNA, CDR2 YSLEER. The CDR3 spans 17 residues. V lost 1 base and J lost 5; bases outside the gene matches: 11. The chain's CDR3 is CASSQGTGAPGPYGYTF. The CDR3 nucleotides are TGCGCCAGCAGCCAAGGGACAGGGGCACCTGGCCCATATGGCTACACCTTC.

The genes are TRBV6-1 and TRBJ1-5; no reliable D call. This CDR3 is built from 15 residues. CDR1 is MNHNS, CDR2 SASEGT, per germline. Trimming removed 4 bases at V and 0 bases at J, with 10 bases between. In DNA, the CDR3 is TGTGCCAGCAGTGCAAACCGGTATAGCAATCAGCCCCAGCATTTT. Translating it yields CASSANRYSNQPQHF.

V gene TRBV10-3 combines with J gene TRBJ1-2, with D maybe TRBD1 (5 bases). This CDR3 has 15 residues. Germline CDR1 and CDR2: ENHRY and SYGVKD. V gave up 4 bases and J gave up 4 bases, with 16 bases separating them. CDR3 DNA sequence: TGTGCCATCAGTGGTACGGCAGGGATCGGCTATGGCTACACCTTC. This gives the protein CAISGTAGIGYGYTF.

This clone came up once. CDR3 in DNA: TGCGCCAGCAGCTTGACAGGGAAGGATTCACCCCTCCACTTT. This translates into CASSLTGKDSPLHF. The genes are TRBV5-1 and TRBJ1-6, with D maybe TRBD1 (6 bases). Germline values: CDR1 SGHRS, CDR2 YFSETQ. This CDR3 contains 14 residues. V was shortened by 1 base and J by 8 bases, with 10 bases between the two germline ends.

The J gene is TRBJ2-5, the V gene TRBV6-5; D possibly corresponds to TRBD2 (5 bases). Deletions cut 5 bases from V and 5 bases from J, with 15 bases between. Germline V gene sequence: CDR1 MNHEY, CDR2 SVGAGI. This CDR3 spans 14 amino acids. CDR3 coding DNA: TGTGCCAGCAGTCTACTAGGGTCGGAGGAGACCCAGTACTTC. Translation: CASSLLGSEETQYF.

The rearrangement links TRBV2 to TRBJ2-5; TRBD1 matches at 10 bases. The V segment lost 3 bases and the J segment 0 bases; nucleotides outside the gene matches: 1. This CDR3 is built from 15 residues. Germline V lookup: CDR1 SNHLY, CDR2 FYNNEI. CDR3 sequence: CASSEDRGYQETQYF. In DNA form, the CDR3 reads TGTGCCAGCAGTGAGGACAGGGGGTACCAAGAGACCCAGTACTTC.

The gene calls are TRBV30 and TRBJ1-2; possibly TRBD1 for D (6 bases). Germline-derived CDR1 and CDR2 are GTSNPN and SVGIG (reference sequence). The CDR3 is made up of 14 amino acids. The V and J ends lost 8 bases and 2 bases respectively, with 18 bases between them. The CDR3, as DNA: TGTGCCCGGACCGGTGCAGGGGACAACTATGGCTACACCTTC. This gives the protein CARTGAGDNYGYTF.

The chain carries TRBV6-5 and TRBJ1-2, with 7 bases that match TRBD1. V shed 2 bases, J shed 8 bases, and the junction held 5 bases outside the gene matches. Germline values: CDR1 MNHEY, CDR2 SVGAGI. This CDR3 has 13 residues. In DNA form, the CDR3 reads TGTGCCAGCAGTTACGGAGGGGGCGGCGGCTACACCTTC. It encodes CASSYGGGGGYTF.

The V call is TRBV12-5, the J call TRBJ2-7; 7 bases fit TRBD2. Unmatched junction bases numbered 8, after V lost 8 bases and J lost 4 bases. The CDR3 spans 13 residues. Germline CDR1 and CDR2: LGHNT and FRNRAP. CDR3 protein: CASLGGGAYEQYF. In DNA, the CDR3 is TGTGCTAGTTTGGGGGGAGGGGCATACGAGCAGTACTTC.

J is TRBJ2-1 and V is TRBV7-8; 11 bases align to TRBD2. The J segment lost 2 bases and the V segment lost 1 base, leaving 10 bases of the junction unmatched. CDR1 and CDR2 (germline): SGHVS, FQNEAQ. This CDR3 comprises 19 residues. The CDR3: CASSLGSLLAGGPYNEQFF. The CDR3 DNA sequence: TGTGCCAGCAGCTTAGGAAGTTTGCTAGCGGGGGGCCCCTACAATGAGCAGTTCTTC.

The chain employs TRBV6-1 and TRBJ2-7; D might be TRBD1 (6 bases). The CDR3 runs 12 residues. Trimming cost V 10 bases and J 2 bases, with 12 bases left between them. Germline V gene data show CDR1 as MNHNS and CDR2 as SASEGT. Here the CDR3 reads CAILQGAYEQYF. In nucleotides, the CDR3 is TGTGCCATACTACAGGGAGCCTACGAGCAGTACTTC.

The V call is TRBV7-9, the J call TRBJ1-1; D perhaps matches TRBD1 (6 bases). The germline V and J ends were trimmed by 6 bases and 5 bases, with 13 bases remaining between them. Germline loops: CDR1 SEHNR, CDR2 FQNEAQ (reference sequence). CDR3 length: 13 amino acids. The CDR3 spells CASRSGGATEAFF. The CDR3 coding sequence is TGTGCCAGCAGGTCCGGGGGGGCAACTGAAGCTTTCTTT.

J is TRBJ2-2 and V is TRBV19; TRBD1 is a possible D gene (6 bases). V gave up 3 bases and J gave up 6 bases, with 14 bases separating them. Looked up from germline, CDR1 is LNHDA and CDR2 is SQIVND (reference sequence). The CDR3 has 15 amino acids. The CDR3 sequence: CASSMLLGAAGELFF. The CDR3 DNA reads as TGTGCCAGTAGTATGCTGCTGGGGGCGGCCGGGGAGCTGTTTTTT.

This clone was seen a handful of times. The V call is TRBV7-6, the J call TRBJ1-2; 9 bases align to TRBD1. The J segment lost 6 bases and the V segment lost 1 base, leaving 3 bases of the junction unmatched. The germline V gene encodes CDR1 SGHVS and CDR2 FNYEAQ. The CDR3 is 14 residues long. The CDR3 spells CASSLGQGEDGYTF. CDR3 in DNA: TGTGCCAGCAGCTTAGGACAGGGGGAAGATGGCTACACCTTC.

The gene calls are TRBV4-1 and TRBJ2-7, with D perhaps matching TRBD1 (5 bases). Per germline, CDR1 MGHRA and CDR2 YSYEKL. The CDR3 covers 16 residues. Trimming cost V 2 bases and J 4 bases, with 18 bases left between them. The CDR3 bases are TGCGCCAGCAGCCAATTTTTTGACAGCACTCCTTACGAGCAGTACTTC. Its translation is CASSQFFDSTPYEQYF.

V is TRBV4-3 and J is TRBJ2-3; D is possibly TRBD2 (6 bases). The CDR3 length is 17 residues. Germline V gene sequence: CDR1 LGHNA, CDR2 YSLEER. V was pared by 3 bases and J by 2 bases, with 18 bases between. CDR3 in DNA: TGCGCCAGCAGCCAGTCATCTCTTGCGGGAATCACAGATACGCAGTATTTT. Its protein product is CASSQSSLAGITDTQYF.

J is TRBJ2-7 and V is TRBV7-2; D may be TRBD1 (6 bases). The CDR3 is 15 residues long. Germline V lookup: CDR1 SGHTA, CDR2 FQGNSA. V lost 1 base and J 3 bases, leaving 13 bases between the germline ends. CDR3 in DNA: TGTGCCAGCAGCTTAGGACAGGTTCCAGGCTACGAGCAGTACTTC. This encodes CASSLGQVPGYEQYF.

The CDR3, as DNA: TGTGCCATCAGTGGGCCTCTTAATCAGCCCCAGCATTTT. As protein: CAISGPLNQPQHF. This chain joins TRBV10-3 and TRBJ1-5; unclear D gene. The ends were cut back, 4 bases at V and 4 bases at J, with 8 bases in the middle. The CDR3 length is 13 residues. CDR1 is ENHRY, CDR2 SYGVKD, per germline.

V is TRBV15 and J is TRBJ2-7; D is unresolved. The CDR3 covers 12 residues. V lost 0 bases to trimming and J lost 4 bases, with 4 bases between them. The germline CDR1 and CDR2 sequences are LNHNV and YYDKDF (reference sequence). CDR3 DNA: TGTGCCACCAGCAGAGACAGATACGAGCAGTACTTC. It specifies CATSRDRYEQYF.

DNA for the CDR3: TGCGCCAGCAGCCACGGACAGGGGGGTTACCAAGAGACCCAGTACTTC. Its protein product is CASSHGQGGYQETQYF. This chain uses TRBV4-1 with TRBJ2-5; the match to TRBD1 covers 10 bases. V lost 3 bases and J lost 0; bases outside the gene matches: 4. The CDR3 covers 16 residues. The germline gives CDR1 MGHRA, CDR2 YSYEKL.

This clone has a single count. The rearrangement uses TRBV5-1 and TRBJ2-3; 7 nucleotides line up with TRBD2. The CDR3 contains 16 residues. Germline CDR1 SGHRS, CDR2 YFSETQ. The V and J ends lost 3 bases and 2 bases, in that order; junction bases with no gene match: 9. This CDR3 reads CASSSALAAYTDTQYF. The CDR3 DNA reads TGCGCCAGCAGCTCCGCTCTAGCGGCTTACACAGATACGCAGTATTTT.

The CDR3 DNA sequence: TGTGCCAGCAGTTACTCTTTGGGGGGTGCGTCCGGGGAGCTGTTTTTT. It codes for CASSYSLGGASGELFF. The chain uses TRBV6-5 and TRBJ2-2; a possible D gene is TRBD2 (6 bases). V dropped 0 bases and J dropped 6 bases, with 14 bases sitting between them. The germline V gene encodes CDR1 MNHEY and CDR2 SVGAGI. This CDR3 spans 16 amino acids.

The rearrangement uses TRBV4-1 and TRBJ2-1; D is perhaps TRBD2 (5 bases). Trimming cost V 3 bases and J 9 bases, with 6 bases left between them. The germline V gene encodes CDR1 MGHRA and CDR2 YSYEKL. The length of the CDR3 is 11 residues. The CDR3 DNA reads TGCGCCAGCAGCCATAGCGTTGAGCAGTTCTTC. As protein: CASSHSVEQFF.

This chain joins TRBV18 and TRBJ1-1; maybe TRBD1 (6 bases). The ends were cut back, 5 bases at V and 5 bases at J, with 15 bases in the middle. Per germline, CDR1 KGHSH and CDR2 LQKENI. The CDR3 runs 14 residues. The CDR3 bases are TGTGCCAGCTCAAGCGGGGGGCTGGGAACTGAAGCTTTCTTT. It translates to CASSSGGLGTEAFF.

This clone was seen a few times. This chain links TRBV6-1 with TRBJ1-1; D unclear. The CDR3 has 11 amino acids. Trimming took 8 bases from V and 1 from J, leaving 5 bases between them. CDR1 is MNHNS, CDR2 SASEGT, per germline. The CDR3 region is CASPSNTEAFF. CDR3 DNA sequence: TGTGCCAGCCCTTCGAACACTGAAGCTTTCTTT.